The clone carrying this TCR beta chain was counted a few times. These data are taken from a study of cytomegalovirus exposure and HLA in healthy donors. Germline CDR1 LNHDA, CDR2 SQIVND (reference sequence). V was cut by 3 bases and J by 4 bases, with 16 bases left in between. There are 16 residues in the CDR3. The PCR contained 60 Vbeta and 13 Jbeta primers. The protocol was immunoSEQ multiplex PCR, while the TCRdb copy is restricted to in-frame clones and leaves out a portion. The sample lists 100,000 to 150,000 clones; around three quarters were seen once. The specimen sequenced was PBMCs. This clonotype originated in a male donor in good health and CMV-seronegative. The rearrangement links TRBV19 to TRBJ2-1; no clear D. The DNA for the CDR3 is TGTGCCAGTAGTATCAAAAGGCGGCTGATTTACAATGAGCAGTTCTTC. Translating gives CASSIKRRLIYNEQFF.